This T cell receptor (beta chain) was sequenced in a study of blood T cells in healthy people across ages. A second PCR, run for roughly 7 to 12 cycles, used a sample-barcoded 5' primer plus a J-beta primer mix. Every molecule of cDNA carried a tag from a template-switch adaptor with 12 random nucleotides. In TCRdb, the 5' RACE reads were re-called with MiXCR into one record per CDR3 protein. This sample has about 1.4 million distinct CDR3 sequences, with roughly 60% found just once. Regarding the study as a whole: Donor CMV status was unknown, possibly confounding expanded clonotype changes. Using unsorted PBMCs precluded a conclusive naive versus antigen-experienced comparison.

Details on this clonotype: No antigen is known for it.

Germline CDR1 is SQVTM and CDR2 is ANQGSEA. V was shortened by 2 bases and J by 5 bases, with 25 bases between the two germline ends. The CDR3 contains 18 residues. Aged roughly 6 to 100, donors were systemically healthy Caucasians from Russia. The source of this sequence is a man aged 18 to 29 in good health. The chain has TRBV29-1 and TRBJ2-1; D might be TRBD2 (6 bases). Sequencing was carried out using blood. CDR3: CSVEYIRTMGPPDNEQFF. In DNA form, the CDR3 reads TGCAGCGTTGAATACATCCGGACTATGGGGCCCCCAGACAATGAGCAGTTCTTC.